The T cell receptor (beta chain) under discussion was sequenced for a study of sequential checkpoint blockade in melanoma. Study as a whole: Patients were randomized 1:1 to nivolumab-then-ipilimumab or ipilimumab-then-nivolumab first-line. TCRβ was sequenced from DNA of about 94 pretreatment tumors.

As to treatment: randomized to nivolumab then ipilimumab (arm A) or the reverse (arm B). Sequencing was performed with immunoSEQ multiplex PCR; in TCRdb, only in-frame clones are kept and a portion is missing. The sample consists of several thousand clones, 20% to 25% of them appearing once. Study results and limitations: For nivolumab-first patients, baseline tumor clonality was associated with response.

A word on this clone: What it binds is not known.

The source material was tumor tissue (inferred from file names), sampled from a patient given nivolumab and ipilimumab in sequence. This clonotype was sampled from a human donor with melanoma.

The CDR3 here is CASAATLVDSPLHF. In DNA form, the CDR3 reads TGCGCCAGCGCCGCTACGTTGGTCGATTCACCCCTCCACTTT. The rearrangement uses TRBV5-1 and TRBJ1-6; D remains ambiguous. V lost 7 bases and J lost 8, with 16 bases in between. Germline-derived CDR1 and CDR2 are SGHRS and YFSETQ. The CDR3 covers 14 residues. The whole variable domain, remainder taken from reference TRBV5-1 and TRBJ1-6, is KAGVTQTPRYLIKTRGQQVTLSCSPISGHRSVSWYQQTPGQGLQFLFEYFSETQRNKGNFPGRFSGRQFSNSRSEMNVSTLELGDSALYLCASAATLVDSPLHFGNGTRLTVT.